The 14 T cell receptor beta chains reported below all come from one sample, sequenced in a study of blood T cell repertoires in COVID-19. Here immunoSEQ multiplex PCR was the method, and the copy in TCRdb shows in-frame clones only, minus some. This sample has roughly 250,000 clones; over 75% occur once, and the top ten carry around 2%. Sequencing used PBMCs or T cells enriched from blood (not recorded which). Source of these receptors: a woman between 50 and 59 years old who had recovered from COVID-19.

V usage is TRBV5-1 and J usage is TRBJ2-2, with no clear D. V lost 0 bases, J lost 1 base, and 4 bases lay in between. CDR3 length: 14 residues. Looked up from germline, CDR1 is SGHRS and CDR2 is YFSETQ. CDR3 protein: CASSLGQNTGELFF. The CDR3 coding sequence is TGCGCCAGCAGCTTGGGACAGAACACCGGGGAGCTGTTTTTT. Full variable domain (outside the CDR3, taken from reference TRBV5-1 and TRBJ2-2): KAGVTQTPRYLIKTRGQQVTLSCSPISGHRSVSWYQQTPGQGLQFLFEYFSETQRNKGNFPGRFSGRQFSNSRSEMNVSTLELGDSALYLCASSLGQNTGELFFGEGSRLTVL.

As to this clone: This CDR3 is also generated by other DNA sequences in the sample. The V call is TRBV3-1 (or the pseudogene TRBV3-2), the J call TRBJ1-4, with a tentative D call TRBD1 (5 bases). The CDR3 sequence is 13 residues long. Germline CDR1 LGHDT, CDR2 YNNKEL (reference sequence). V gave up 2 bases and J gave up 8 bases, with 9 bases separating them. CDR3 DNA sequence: TGTGCCAGCAGCCAACGGGGGTACGAAAAACTGTTTTTT. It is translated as CASSQRGYEKLFF.

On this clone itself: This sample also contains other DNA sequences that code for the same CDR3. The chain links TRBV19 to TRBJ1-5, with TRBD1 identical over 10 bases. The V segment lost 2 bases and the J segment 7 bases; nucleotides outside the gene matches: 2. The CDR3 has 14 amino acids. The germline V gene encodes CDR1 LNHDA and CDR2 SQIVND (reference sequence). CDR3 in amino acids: CASSIRDRGQPQHF. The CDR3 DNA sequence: TGTGCCAGTAGTATAAGGGACAGGGGACAGCCCCAGCATTTT.

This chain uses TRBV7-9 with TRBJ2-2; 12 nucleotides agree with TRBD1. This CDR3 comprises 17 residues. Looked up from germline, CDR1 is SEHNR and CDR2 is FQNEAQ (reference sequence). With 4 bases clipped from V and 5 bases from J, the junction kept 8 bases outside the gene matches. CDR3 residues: CASSSRDRGLSTGELFF. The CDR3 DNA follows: TGTGCCAGCAGCTCTCGGGACAGGGGGCTTAGTACCGGGGAGCTGTTTTTT.

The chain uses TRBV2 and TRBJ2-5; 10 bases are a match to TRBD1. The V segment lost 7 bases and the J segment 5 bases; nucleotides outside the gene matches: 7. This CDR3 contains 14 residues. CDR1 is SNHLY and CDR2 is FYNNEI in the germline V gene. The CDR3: CASTRQGAQETQYF. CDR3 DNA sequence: TGTGCCAGCACCCGACAGGGGGCGCAGGAGACCCAGTACTTC.

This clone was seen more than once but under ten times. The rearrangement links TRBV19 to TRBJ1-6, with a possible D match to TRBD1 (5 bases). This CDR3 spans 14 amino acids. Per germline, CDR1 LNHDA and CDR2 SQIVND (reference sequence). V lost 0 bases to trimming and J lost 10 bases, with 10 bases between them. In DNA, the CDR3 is TGTGCCAGTAGTATAGATGACAGAAAGTCACCCCTCCACTTT. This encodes CASSIDDRKSPLHF.

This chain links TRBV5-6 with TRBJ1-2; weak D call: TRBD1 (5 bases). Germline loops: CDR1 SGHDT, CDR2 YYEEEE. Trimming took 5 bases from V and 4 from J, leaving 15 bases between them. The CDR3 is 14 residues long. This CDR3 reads CASRTEGGGYGYTF. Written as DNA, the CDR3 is TGTGCCAGCAGGACGGAGGGCGGGGGCTATGGCTACACCTTC.

CDR3 in amino acids: CASSLKASGKKGSYNEQFF. As DNA, the CDR3 is TGTGCCAGCAGCTTGAAGGCTAGCGGGAAGAAAGGGTCCTACAATGAGCAGTTCTTC. This rearrangement joins TRBV5-6 to TRBJ2-1, with 9 positions matching TRBD2. The CDR3 is made up of 19 amino acids. Germline loops: CDR1 SGHDT, CDR2 YYEEEE. V shed 1 base and J 1 base; nucleotides not matched to a gene: 12. Variable domain in full (rest from reference TRBV5-6 and TRBJ2-1): DAGVTQSPTHLIKTRGQQVTLRCSPKSGHDTVSWYQQALGQGPQFIFQYYEEEERQRGNFPDRFSGHQFPNYSSELNVNALLLGDSALYLCASSLKASGKKGSYNEQFFGPGTRLTVL.

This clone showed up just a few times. Here the CDR3 DNA reads TGCGCCAGCAGCTTCCACCCACAGGGACCCCAGGAAGGCACGCAGTATTTT. This encodes CASSFHPQGPQEGTQYF. This chain joins TRBV5-1 and TRBJ2-3, with D possibly TRBD1 on 6 matching bases. CDR3 length: 17 residues. The V end lost 2 bases, the J end lost 9 bases, and 25 bases lay between the germline ends. The germline CDR1 and CDR2 sequences are SGHRS and YFSETQ.

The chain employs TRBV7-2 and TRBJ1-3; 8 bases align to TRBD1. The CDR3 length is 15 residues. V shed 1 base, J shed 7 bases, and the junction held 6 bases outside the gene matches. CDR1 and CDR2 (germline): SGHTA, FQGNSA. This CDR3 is CASSLVSGQGNTIYF. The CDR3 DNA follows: TGTGCCAGCAGCTTAGTTTCCGGACAGGGCAACACCATATATTTT.

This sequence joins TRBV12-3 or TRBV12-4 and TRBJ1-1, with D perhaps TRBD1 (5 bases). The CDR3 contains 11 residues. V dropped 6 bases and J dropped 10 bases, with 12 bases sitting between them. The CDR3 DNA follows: TGTGCCAGCAGCCCAGGGAAGACAGCTTTCTTT. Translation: CASSPGKTAFF.

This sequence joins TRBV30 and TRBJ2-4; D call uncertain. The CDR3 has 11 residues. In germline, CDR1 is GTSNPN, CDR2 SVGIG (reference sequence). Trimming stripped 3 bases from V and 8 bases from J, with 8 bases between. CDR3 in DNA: TGTGCCTGGAGCAACGCGGACATTCAGTACTTC. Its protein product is CAWSNADIQYF.

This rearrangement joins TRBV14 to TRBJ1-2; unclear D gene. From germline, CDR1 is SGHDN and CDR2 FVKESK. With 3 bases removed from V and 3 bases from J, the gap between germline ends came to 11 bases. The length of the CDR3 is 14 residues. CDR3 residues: CASSHRQNYYGYTF. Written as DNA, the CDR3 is TGTGCCAGCAGCCACCGTCAGAATTACTATGGCTACACCTTC.

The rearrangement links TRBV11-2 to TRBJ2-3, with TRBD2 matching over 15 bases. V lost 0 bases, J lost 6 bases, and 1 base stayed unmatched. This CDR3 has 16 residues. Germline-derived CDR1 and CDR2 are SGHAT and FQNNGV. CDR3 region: CASSLEGTSGGDTQYF. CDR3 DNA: TGTGCCAGCAGCTTAGAAGGGACTAGCGGGGGGGATACGCAGTATTTT. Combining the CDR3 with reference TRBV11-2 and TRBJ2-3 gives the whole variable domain EAGVAQSPRYKIIEKRQSVAFWCNPISGHATLYWYQQILGQGPKLLIQFQNNGVVDDSQLPKDRFSAERLKGVDSTLKIQPAKLEDSAVYLCASSLEGTSGGDTQYFGPGTRLTVL.